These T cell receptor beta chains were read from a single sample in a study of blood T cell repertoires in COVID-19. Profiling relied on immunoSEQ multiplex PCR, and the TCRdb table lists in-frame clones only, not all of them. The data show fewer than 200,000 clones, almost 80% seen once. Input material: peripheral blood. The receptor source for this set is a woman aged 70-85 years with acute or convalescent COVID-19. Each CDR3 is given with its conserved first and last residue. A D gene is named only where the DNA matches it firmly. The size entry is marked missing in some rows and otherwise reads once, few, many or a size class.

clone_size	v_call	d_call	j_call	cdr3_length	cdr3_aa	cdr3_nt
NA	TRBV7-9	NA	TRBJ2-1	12	CASSRSYNEQFF	TGTGCCAGCAGCCGTAGCTACAATGAGCAGTTCTTC
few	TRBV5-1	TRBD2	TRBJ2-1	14	CASQLAGTYNEQFF	TGCGCCAGCCAACTAGCGGGAACCTACAATGAGCAGTTCTTC
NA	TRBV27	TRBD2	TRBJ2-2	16	CASSRQRGLYTGELFF	TGTGCCAGCAGTCGACAGCGGGGACTCTACACCGGGGAGCTGTTTTTT
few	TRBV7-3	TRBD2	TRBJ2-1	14	CASSLGLAYNEQFF	TGTGCCAGCAGCCTAGGACTAGCCTACAATGAGCAGTTCTTC
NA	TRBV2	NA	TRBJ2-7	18	CASARRVVGQDSSYEQYF	TGTGCCAGCGCACGACGTGTTGTGGGGCAGGATAGCTCCTACGAGCAGTACTTC
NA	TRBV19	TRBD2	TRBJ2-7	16	CASSAPASGSAYEQYF	TGTGCCAGTAGTGCCCCAGCTAGCGGGAGTGCGTACGAGCAGTACTTC
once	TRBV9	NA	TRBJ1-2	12	CASSVASYGYTF	TGTGCCAGCAGCGTAGCGAGCTATGGCTACACCTTC
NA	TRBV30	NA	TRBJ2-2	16	CAWSVLDSLNTGELFF	TGTGCCTGGAGTGTACTGGACAGTTTAAACACCGGGGAGCTGTTTTTT
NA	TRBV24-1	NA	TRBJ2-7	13	CATSVQGSYEQYF	TGTGCCACCAGTGTCCAGGGGTCCTACGAGCAGTACTTC
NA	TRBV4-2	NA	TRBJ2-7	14	CASSQDRGTYEQYF	TGTGCCAGCAGCCAAGACAGGGGAACCTACGAGCAGTACTTC
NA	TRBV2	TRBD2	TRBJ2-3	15	CASSDPGGPQDTQYF	TGTGCCAGCAGTGATCCGGGAGGGCCCCAAGATACGCAGTATTTT
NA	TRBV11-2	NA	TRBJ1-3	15	CASSRTTGIRNTIYF	TGTGCCAGCAGCCGAACTACAGGAATCAGAAACACCATATATTTT
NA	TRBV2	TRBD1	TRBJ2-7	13	CASIQDRGGEQYF	TGTGCCAGCATCCAGGACAGGGGAGGCGAGCAGTACTTC
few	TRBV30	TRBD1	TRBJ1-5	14	CAWSKTGLNQPQHF	TGTGCCTGGAGTAAGACAGGGTTGAACCAGCCCCAGCATTTT
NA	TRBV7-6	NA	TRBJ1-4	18	CASSLASGGSATNEKLFF	TGTGCCAGCAGCTTAGCTAGCGGGGGCTCAGCAACTAATGAAAAACTGTTTTTT
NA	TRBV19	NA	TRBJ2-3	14	CASSIGDTTDTQYF	TGTGCCAGTAGTATAGGGGACACCACAGATACGCAGTATTTT
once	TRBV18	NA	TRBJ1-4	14	CASSPNRGQEKLFF	TGTGCCAGCTCACCTAACCGTGGGCAAGAAAAACTGTTTTTT
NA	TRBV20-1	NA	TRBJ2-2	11	CSVPTTGELFF	TGCAGTGTCCCAACAACCGGGGAGCTGTTTTTT
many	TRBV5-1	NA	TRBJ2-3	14	CASSRGRGTDTQYF	TGCGCCAGCAGCCGGGGGAGAGGTACAGATACGCAGTATTTT
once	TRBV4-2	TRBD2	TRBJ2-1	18	CASSQAFGRREGYNEQFF	TGTGCCAGCAGCCAAGCATTCGGGCGCAGGGAGGGATACAATGAGCAGTTCTTC
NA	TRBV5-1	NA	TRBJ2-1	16	CASSPAAGIFPDEQFF	TGCGCCAGCAGCCCGGCTGCAGGGATATTCCCGGATGAGCAGTTCTTC
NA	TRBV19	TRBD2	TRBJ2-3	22	CASSIDSLASVGTSGRRDTQYF	TGTGCCAGTAGTATAGATTCCCTGGCCTCCGTTGGGACTAGCGGGAGGCGGGATACGCAGTATTTT
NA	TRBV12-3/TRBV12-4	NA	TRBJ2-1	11	CASSWHNEQFF	TGTGCCAGCAGCTGGCACAATGAGCAGTTCTTC
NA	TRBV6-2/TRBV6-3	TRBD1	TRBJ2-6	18	CASRYLGTGVSGANVLTF	TGTGCCAGCAGGTACTTGGGGACAGGGGTCTCTGGGGCCAACGTCCTGACTTTC
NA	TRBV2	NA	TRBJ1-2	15	CASKKGRERNYGYTF	TGTGCCAGCAAGAAAGGACGGGAAAGGAACTATGGCTACACCTTC
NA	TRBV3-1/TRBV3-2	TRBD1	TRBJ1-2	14	CASMTGTGGGGYTF	TGTGCCAGCATGACCGGGACAGGGGGCGGAGGCTACACCTTC
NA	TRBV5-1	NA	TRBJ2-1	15	CASHGEPSSYNEQFF	TGCGCCAGCCATGGGGAGCCTAGCTCCTACAATGAGCAGTTCTTC
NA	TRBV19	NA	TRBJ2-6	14	CASSWGGGANVLTF	TGTGCCAGTAGTTGGGGCGGTGGGGCCAACGTCCTGACTTTC
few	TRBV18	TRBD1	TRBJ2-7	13	CASSPDRAYEQYF	TGTGCCAGCTCCCCAGACAGGGCGTACGAGCAGTACTTC
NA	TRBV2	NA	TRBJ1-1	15	CASLPPGSRHTEAFF	TGTGCCAGCCTCCCCCCCGGGAGCCGACACACTGAAGCTTTCTTT
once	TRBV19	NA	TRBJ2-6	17	CASSSRGGYAGANVLTF	TGTGCCAGTTCCTCCCGGGGTGGGTACGCGGGGGCCAACGTCCTGACTTTC
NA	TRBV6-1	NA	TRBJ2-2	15	CASSELGVEGGELFF	TGTGCCAGCAGTGAATTAGGAGTCGAGGGCGGGGAGCTGTTTTTT
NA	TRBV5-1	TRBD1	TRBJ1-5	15	CASSLGDSANQPQHF	TGCGCCAGCAGCTTGGGGGACAGTGCGAATCAGCCCCAGCATTTT
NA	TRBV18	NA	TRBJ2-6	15	CASSPPRSGANVLTF	TGTGCCAGCTCACCACCGCGCTCTGGGGCCAACGTCCTGACTTTC
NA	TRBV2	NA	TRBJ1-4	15	CASSTGVGGNEKLFF	TGTGCCAGCAGTACTGGGGTCGGGGGTAATGAAAAACTGTTTTTT
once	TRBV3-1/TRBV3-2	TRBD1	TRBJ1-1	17	CASSQLLGQGQNTEAFF	TGTGCCAGCAGCCAGCTCCTCGGACAGGGCCAGAACACTGAAGCTTTCTTT
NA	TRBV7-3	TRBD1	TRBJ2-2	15	CASSLGTGNTGELFF	TGTGCCAGCAGCCTCGGGACAGGAAACACCGGGGAGCTGTTTTTT
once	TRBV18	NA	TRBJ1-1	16	CASSPFGDIKNTEAFF	TGTGCCAGCTCACCTTTCGGGGACATTAAGAACACTGAAGCTTTCTTT
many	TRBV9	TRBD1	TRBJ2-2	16	CASSVEGQAYTGELFF	TGTGCCAGCAGCGTAGAGGGACAGGCTTACACCGGGGAGCTGTTTTTT
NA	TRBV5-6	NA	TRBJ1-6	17	CASSLFSREGRDSPLHF	TGTGCCAGCAGCTTATTTTCAAGGGAGGGTCGGGATTCACCCCTCCACTTT
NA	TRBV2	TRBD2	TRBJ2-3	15	CASSETSGFTDTQYF	TGTGCCAGCAGTGAGACTAGCGGATTCACAGATACGCAGTATTTT
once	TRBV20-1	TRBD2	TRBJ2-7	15	CSASLGLAGAVEQYF	TGCAGTGCTAGTTTAGGTCTAGCGGGAGCTGTCGAGCAGTACTTC